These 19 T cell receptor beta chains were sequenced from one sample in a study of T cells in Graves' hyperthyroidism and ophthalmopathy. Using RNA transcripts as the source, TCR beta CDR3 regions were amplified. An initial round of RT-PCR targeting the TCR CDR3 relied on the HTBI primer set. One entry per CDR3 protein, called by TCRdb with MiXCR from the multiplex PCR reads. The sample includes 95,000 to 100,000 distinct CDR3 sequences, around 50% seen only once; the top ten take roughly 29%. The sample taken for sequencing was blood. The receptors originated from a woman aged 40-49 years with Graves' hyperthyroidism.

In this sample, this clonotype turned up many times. The CDR3 loop is CASSPTGAGAPETQYF. The CDR3 nucleotides read TGCGCCAGCAGCCCGACAGGAGCGGGAGCCCCAGAGACCCAGTACTTC. The chain recombines TRBV4-1 with TRBJ2-5; 8 positions match TRBD2. This CDR3 region has 16 residues. With 4 bases clipped from V and 4 bases from J, the junction kept 11 bases outside the gene matches. Germline CDR1 reads MGHRA; CDR2 reads YSYEKL.

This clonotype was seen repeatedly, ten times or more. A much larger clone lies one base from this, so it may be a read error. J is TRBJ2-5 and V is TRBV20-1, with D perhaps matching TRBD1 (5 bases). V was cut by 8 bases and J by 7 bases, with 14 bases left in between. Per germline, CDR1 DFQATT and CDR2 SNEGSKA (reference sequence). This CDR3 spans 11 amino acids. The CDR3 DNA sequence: TGCAGTTTTTGGGGCGAAGGGACCCAGTACTTC. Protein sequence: CSFWGEGTQYF.

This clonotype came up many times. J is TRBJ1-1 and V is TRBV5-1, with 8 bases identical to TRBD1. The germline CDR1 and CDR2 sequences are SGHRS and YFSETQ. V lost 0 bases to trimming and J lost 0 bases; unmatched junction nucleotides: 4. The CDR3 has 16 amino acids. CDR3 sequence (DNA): TGCGCCAGCAGCTTGGGGACAGGGAGGTTGAACACTGAAGCTTTCTTT. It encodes CASSLGTGRLNTEAFF.

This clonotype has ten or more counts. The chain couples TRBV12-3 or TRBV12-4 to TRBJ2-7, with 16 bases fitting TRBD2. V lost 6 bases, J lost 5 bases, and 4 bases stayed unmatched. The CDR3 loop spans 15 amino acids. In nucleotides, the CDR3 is TGTGCCAGCAGGCTTGGGACTAGCGGGAGGGACGAGCAGTACTTC. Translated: CASRLGTSGRDEQYF.

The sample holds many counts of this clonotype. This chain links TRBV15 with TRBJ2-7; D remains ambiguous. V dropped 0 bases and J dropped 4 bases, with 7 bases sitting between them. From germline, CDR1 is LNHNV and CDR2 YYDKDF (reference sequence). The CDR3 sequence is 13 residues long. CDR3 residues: CATSRESRYEQYF. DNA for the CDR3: TGTGCCACCAGCAGAGAGTCGCGATACGAGCAGTACTTC.

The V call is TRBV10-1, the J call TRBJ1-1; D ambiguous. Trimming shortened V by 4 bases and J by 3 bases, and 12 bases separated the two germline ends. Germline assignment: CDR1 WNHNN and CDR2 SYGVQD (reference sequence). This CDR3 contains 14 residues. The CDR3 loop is CASSVGPWDTEAFF. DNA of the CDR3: TGCGCCAGCAGTGTAGGACCCTGGGACACTGAAGCTTTCTTT.

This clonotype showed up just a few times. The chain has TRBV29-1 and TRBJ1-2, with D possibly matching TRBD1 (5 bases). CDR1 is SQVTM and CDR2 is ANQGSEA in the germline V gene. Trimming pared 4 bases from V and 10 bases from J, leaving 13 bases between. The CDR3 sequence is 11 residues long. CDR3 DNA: TGCAGCGTTGGCCAGGGCTTCGACTACACCTTC. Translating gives CSVGQGFDYTF.

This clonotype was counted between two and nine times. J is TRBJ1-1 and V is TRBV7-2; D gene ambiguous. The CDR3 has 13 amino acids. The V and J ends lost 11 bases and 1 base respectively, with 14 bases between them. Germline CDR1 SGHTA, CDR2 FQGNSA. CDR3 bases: TGTGCCTGGAGTGACCTATCGAACACTGAAGCTTTCTTT. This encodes CAWSDLSNTEAFF. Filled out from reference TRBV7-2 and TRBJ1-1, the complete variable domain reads GAGVSQSPSNKVTEKGKDVELRCDPISGHTALYWYRQSLGQGLEFLIYFQGNSAPDKSGLPSDRFSAERTGGSVSTLTIQRTQQEDSAVYLCAWSDLSNTEAFFGQGTRLTVV.

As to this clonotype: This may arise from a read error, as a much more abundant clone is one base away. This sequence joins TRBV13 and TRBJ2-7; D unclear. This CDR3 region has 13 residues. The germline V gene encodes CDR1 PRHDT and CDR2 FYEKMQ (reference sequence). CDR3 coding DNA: TGCGCCAGCAGCTTTTTCGGAAGAGGCGGGCAGTACTTC. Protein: CASSFFGRGGQYF.

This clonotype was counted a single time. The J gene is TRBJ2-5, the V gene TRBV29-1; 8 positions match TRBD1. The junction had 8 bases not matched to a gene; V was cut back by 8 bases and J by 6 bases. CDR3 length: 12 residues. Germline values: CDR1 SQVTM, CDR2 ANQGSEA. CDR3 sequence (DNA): TGCAGCTCCGGTGGGGACAGGCAGACCCAGTACTTC. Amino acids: CSSGGDRQTQYF.

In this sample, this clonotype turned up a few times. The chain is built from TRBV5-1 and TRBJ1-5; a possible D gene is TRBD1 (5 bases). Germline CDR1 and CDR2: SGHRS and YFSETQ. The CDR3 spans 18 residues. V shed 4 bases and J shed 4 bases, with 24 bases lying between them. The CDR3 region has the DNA TGCGCCAGCAGCCAAGAGTTGAGGGGATATTCGGAAAATCAGCCCCAGCATTTT. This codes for CASSQELRGYSENQPQHF.

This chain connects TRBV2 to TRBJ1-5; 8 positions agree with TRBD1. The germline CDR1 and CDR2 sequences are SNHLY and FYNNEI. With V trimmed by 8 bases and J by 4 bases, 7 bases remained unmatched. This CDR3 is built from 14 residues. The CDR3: CASPLDRGNQPQHF. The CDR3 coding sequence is TGTGCCAGCCCACTCGACAGGGGAAATCAGCCCCAGCATTTT.

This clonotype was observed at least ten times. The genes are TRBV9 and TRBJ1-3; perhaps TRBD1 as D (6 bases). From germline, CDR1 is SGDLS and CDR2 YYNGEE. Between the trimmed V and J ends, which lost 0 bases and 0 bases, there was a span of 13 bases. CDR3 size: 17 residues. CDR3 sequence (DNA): TGTGCCAGCAGCGTAGAGGCGACAGGCTACTCTGGAAACACCATATATTTT. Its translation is CASSVEATGYSGNTIYF.

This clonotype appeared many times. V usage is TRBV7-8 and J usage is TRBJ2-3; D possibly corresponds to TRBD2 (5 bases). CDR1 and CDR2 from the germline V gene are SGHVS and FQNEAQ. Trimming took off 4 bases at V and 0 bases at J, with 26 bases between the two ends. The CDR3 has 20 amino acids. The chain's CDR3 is CASSSSTNRLHPLSTDTQYF. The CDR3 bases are TGTGCCAGCAGCTCATCGACTAATAGACTACACCCCCTTAGCACAGATACGCAGTATTTT.

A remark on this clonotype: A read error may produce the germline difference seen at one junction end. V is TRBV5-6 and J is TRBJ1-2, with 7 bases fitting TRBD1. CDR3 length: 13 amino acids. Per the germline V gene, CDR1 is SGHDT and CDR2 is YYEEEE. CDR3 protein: CASGLTGNNGYTF. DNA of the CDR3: TGTGCCAGCGGCTTGACAGGGAACAATGGCTACACCTTC. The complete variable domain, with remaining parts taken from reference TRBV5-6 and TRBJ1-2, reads DAGVTQSPTHLIKTRGQQVTLRCSPKSGHDTVSWYQQALGQGPQFIFQYYEEEERQRGNFPDRFSGHQFPNYSSELNVNALLLGDSALYLCASGLTGNNGYTFGSGTRLTVV.

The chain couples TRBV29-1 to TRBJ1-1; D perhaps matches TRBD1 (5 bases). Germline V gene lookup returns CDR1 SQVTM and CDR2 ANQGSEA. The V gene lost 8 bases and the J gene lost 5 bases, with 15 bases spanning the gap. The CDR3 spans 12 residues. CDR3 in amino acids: CSLGGGWTEAFF. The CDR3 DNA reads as TGCAGCTTGGGCGGGGGTTGGACTGAAGCTTTCTTT.

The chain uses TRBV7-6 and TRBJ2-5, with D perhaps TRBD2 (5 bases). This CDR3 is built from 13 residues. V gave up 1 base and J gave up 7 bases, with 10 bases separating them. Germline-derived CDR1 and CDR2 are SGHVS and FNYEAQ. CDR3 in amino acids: CASSLGVGRTQYF. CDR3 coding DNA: TGTGCCAGCAGCTTAGGGGTAGGGAGGACCCAGTACTTC.

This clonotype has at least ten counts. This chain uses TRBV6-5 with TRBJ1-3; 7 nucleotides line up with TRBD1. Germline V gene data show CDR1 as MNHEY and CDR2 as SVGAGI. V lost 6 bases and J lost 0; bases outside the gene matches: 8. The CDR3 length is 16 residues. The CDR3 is CASRPDRPASGNTIYF. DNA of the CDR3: TGTGCCAGCAGACCGGACAGGCCAGCCTCTGGAAACACCATATATTTT.

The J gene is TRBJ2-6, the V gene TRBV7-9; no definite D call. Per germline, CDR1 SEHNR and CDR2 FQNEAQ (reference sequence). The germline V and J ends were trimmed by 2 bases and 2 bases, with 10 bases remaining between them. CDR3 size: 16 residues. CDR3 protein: CASSLYGVAGANVLTF. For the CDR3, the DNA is TGTGCCAGCAGCTTATATGGGGTGGCTGGGGCCAACGTCCTGACTTTC. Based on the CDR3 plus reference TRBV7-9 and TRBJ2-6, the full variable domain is DTGVSQNPRHKITKRGQNVTFRCDPISEHNRLYWYRQTLGQGPEFLTYFQNEAQLEKSRLLSDRFSAERPKGSFSTLEIQRTEQGDSAMYLCASSLYGVAGANVLTFGAGSRLTVL.